This TCR beta chain was recorded in a study of shared clonotypes between healthy human individuals. Study observations and caveats: Even with large depth, rarefaction showed that sorted-subset sequencing was incomplete. Memory subsets had estimated richness that was generally smaller than that of naive subsets. With several donors compared, about 5.2% of naive CD4 clonotypes were shared.

Researchers partitioned CD4+ cells into CD45RA+ naive and CD45RA-negative memory subsets. In regard to this clone: What it binds is unknown.

Trimming removed 3 bases at V and 6 bases at J, with 12 bases between. The CDR3 spans 14 residues. Germline values: CDR1 SEHNR, CDR2 FQNEAQ (reference sequence). Method: immunoSEQ multiplex PCR; TCRdb's copy keeps in-frame clones and lacks some. The sample consists of approximately 2.3 million clones, more than 85% of them appearing once. The V and J genes are TRBV7-9 and TRBJ2-4, with a weak D call TRBD2 (6 bases). This TCR derives from a man between 18 and 29 years old in good health. Some clones in this sample may be carry-over from other donors' samples. Sequenced material: naive CD4+ T cells from PBMCs. As to subset: CD45RA+ positively selected. The CDR3 reads CASSFGEAVNIQYF. The CDR3 DNA sequence: TGTGCCAGCAGCTTTGGGGAGGCAGTAAACATTCAGTACTTC.